This TCR beta chain emerged from a study of cytomegalovirus exposure and HLA in healthy donors. Study conclusions and caveats: It is likely that the observed cluster of highly shared sequence variants was a sequencing artifact. Overall, roughly 150 TCR beta chains were annotated as cytomegalovirus-associated.

The study ran its PCR with 60 Vbeta and 13 Jbeta primers. Repertoires were generated with immunoSEQ multiplex PCR, while TCRdb's copy carries only in-frame clones and drops some. The sample yields around 150,000 clones, about 76% seen once. Deletions cut 4 bases from V and 0 bases from J, with 18 bases between. Looked up from germline, CDR1 is SGHNT and CDR2 is YYREEE (reference sequence). The CDR3 totals 17 residues. A remark on this clone: Its cognate antigen is unknown.

The V call is TRBV5-4, the J call TRBJ2-3; D is perhaps TRBD2 (6 bases). Sequenced sample: PBMCs. The TCR comes from a woman aged 40 to 55 in good health and CMV-seropositive. The CDR3 reads CASSRGGASVSTDTQYF. CDR3 DNA: TGTGCCAGCAGCCGGGGCGGGGCTAGCGTGAGCACAGATACGCAGTATTTT.